These T cell receptor beta chains were read from a single sample in a study of tumor and adjacent non-tumor tissue in lung cancer. TCRdb independently ran MiXCR on the multiplex PCR reads; one entry per CDR3 protein. The sample shows around 71,000 distinct CDR3 sequences, over 60% of them seen only once. Sequencing was carried out using lung tumor tissue. The receptors come from a woman aged 40 to 49 with non-small cell lung cancer. Each CDR3 is given with its conserved first and last residue. A D gene is named only where the DNA matches it firmly. The size of a clone is reported for some rows only, either as once, few or many, or as a class for expanded clones.

v_gene	d_gene	abundance	j_gene	CDR3aa	CDR3nt
TRBV11-2	.	.	TRBJ1-1	CASILGGTLAFF	TGTGCCAGCATCTTAGGGGGGACACTAGCTTTCTTT
TRBV11-2	.	medium-sized	TRBJ1-2	CASSPTGRGIQGYTF	TGTGCCAGCAGCCCGACGGGCAGGGGCATACAAGGCTACACCTTC
TRBV5-1	TRBD1	.	TRBJ2-4	CASSLDRGGGFKNIHYF	TGCGCCAGCAGCTTGGACAGGGGTGGCGGATTCAAAAACATTCACTACTTC
TRBV11-2	TRBD2	.	TRBJ2-7	CASSRPGTSGYEQYF	TGTGCCAGCAGCCGCCCCGGGACTAGTGGGTACGAGCAGTACTTC
TRBV29-1	TRBD2	once	TRBJ2-1	CIVGGETGGPVGNEQFF	TGCATCGTGGGAGGGGAAACAGGAGGGCCCGTCGGCAATGAGCAGTTCTTC
TRBV29-1	.	many	TRBJ2-1	CSVFRDRQSEQFF	TGCAGCGTTTTTAGGGATCGGCAATCTGAGCAGTTCTTC
TRBV20-1	TRBD2	.	TRBJ2-3	CRIYSGSSTDTQYF	TGCAGGATTTATAGCGGGTCTAGCACGGATACGCAGTATTTT
TRBV30	.	.	TRBJ2-2	CSWSTRGRNTGELFF	TGTTCCTGGAGTACGAGGGGCCGGAATACCGGGGAGCTGTTTTTT
TRBV6-1	.	many	TRBJ2-7	CASSEATGSWDEQYF	TGTGCCAGCAGTGAAGCTACGGGTTCTTGGGACGAGCAGTACTTC
TRBV11-2	.	once	TRBJ1-6	CASSLASENNSALHF	TGTGCCAGCAGCTTAGCCTCTGAGAATAATTCAGCCCTCCACTTT
TRBV11-2	TRBD1	.	TRBJ1-2	CAGSLGTENYGYTF	TGTGCCGGCAGCTTGGGGACAGAAAACTATGGCTATACCTTC
TRBV12-3/TRBV12-4	TRBD1	once	TRBJ2-5	CVSRQGLGETQYF	TGTGTCAGCAGACAGGGTTTAGGGGAGACCCAGTACTTC
TRBV11-2	.	once	TRBJ1-1	CATRPGGNTEAFF	TGTGCCACCAGACCGGGAGGCAACACTGAAGCTTTCTTT
TRBV12-3/TRBV12-4	.	once	TRBJ1-6	CVSNGGRSSPLHF	TGTGTCAGCAACGGGGGACGAAGTTCACCCCTCCACTTT
TRBV6-6	.	.	TRBJ2-7	CASWDDSNEQYF	TGTGCCAGCTGGGACGACTCGAATGAGCAGTACTTC
TRBV5-1	.	many	TRBJ2-3	CASSFSLQGPTDTQYF	TGCGCCAGCAGCTTTTCCCTCCAGGGCCCCACAGATACGCAGTATTTT
TRBV10-2	.	.	TRBJ1-1	CSSSDFRDMNTEAFF	TGCTCCAGCAGTGACTTTCGGGATATGAATACTGAAGCTTTCTTT
TRBV7-8	.	.	TRBJ2-7	CASHPNTGAGIHYEQYF	TGTGCCAGCCACCCTAACACGGGGGCTGGCATTCACTACGAGCAGTACTTC
TRBV6-5	TRBD1	many	TRBJ2-7	CASSLTGTGSYEQYF	TGTGCCAGCAGTTTAACCGGGACAGGGTCCTACGAGCAGTACTTC
TRBV6-1	TRBD1	many	TRBJ2-1	CASKLTGLGAIEQFF	TGTGCCAGCAAGTTGACAGGGCTTGGGGCAATTGAGCAGTTCTTC